This T cell receptor (beta chain) was recorded in a study of Ad26.COV2.S vaccination and SARS-CoV-2 variants (dated by TCRdb to the early 2020s). Turning to the overall study: The specificity and breadth of SARS-CoV-2-reactive T cell receptors after Ad26.COV2.S vaccination were assessed by TCRbeta repertoire sequencing. A total of 32 samples were included in the TCR-sequenced set, comprising about 20 Ad26.COV2.S vaccine recipients, 5 placebo recipients and 8 SARS-CoV-2 convalescent individuals. The study at large found these results: After vaccination, substantial breadth of spike-specific CD8+ and CD4+ T cell responses was reported. Compared with placebo recipients, Ad26.COV2.S recipients showed higher spike-specific TCR breadth (P = 0.0014). According to the authors, total T cell responses may have been underestimated by the TCR breadth and depth analyses. Vaccine and placebo recipients had similar non-spike TCR breadth, a finding consistent with the vaccine containing only spike.

Reading the label with the study, this specimen's time point is: individuals recovered from natural SARS-CoV-2 infection. The immunoSEQ Assay was used to sequence TCRbeta CDR3 regions. After extraction, genomic DNA underwent amplification by bias-controlled multiplex PCR, followed by high-throughput sequencing. The authors' pipeline ran thus. Collapsing and filtering of sequences were performed to quantify the absolute abundance of each unique TCRbeta CDR3 region. T cell fraction was estimated by normalizing TCRbeta template counts to usable DNA, which was measured by amplifying reference genes present in all nucleated cells. Repertoire TCRs were annotated as SARS-CoV-2-specific when V gene, CDR3 amino acid sequence and J gene were exactly matched to a known reactive TCR set. The reference SARS-CoV-2 TCR set was obtained from MIRA and was filtered for enrichment in COVID-19-positive ImmuneCODE repertoires, whereby public or cross-reactive TCRs were removed. Using the MIRA antigens, annotated TCRs were further analysed by specific ORF or by position within an ORF. Breadth was defined as annotated unique rearrangements over total unique productive rearrangements; depth was the summed frequency of those rearrangements. TCR breadth was compared between groups using two-sided Wilcoxon rank-sum tests. What TCRdb holds here is the immuneACCESS table cut down to in-frame rearrangements. Part of the clones is not present; checked against another copy, under half of the missing clones reflect an unresolved V gene, and the others are unexplained. Clone size and V and J calls were adopted from that table, with D and trimming inferred from the DNA. The table for this sample lists around 350,000 clones; about 90% of them were counted only once. Of the sample, about 3.9% is held by the ten largest clones.

Of note for this clone: No cognate antigen has been identified for it. No base quality information exists; no much larger clone differs at one position.

V and J are truncated by 0 bases and 6 bases respectively, leaving an intervening sequence of 13 bases. CDR1 and CDR2 (SGHRS, YFSETQ) derive from the germline V gene. Inclusive of the bounding cysteine and phenylalanine, the CDR3 is 14 residues long. This entry keeps only the CDR3 DNA: 42 bases, framed from base 1. Rearrangement joined TRBV5-1 to TRBJ2-7, and the D gene may be TRBD1, 5 bases matching. This sequence was found in a human donor who had recovered from COVID-19. The material sequenced was peripheral blood, taken after recovery from COVID-19. For the CDR3, the sequence is CASSLGTRASEQYF. The DNA is TGCGCCAGCAGCTTGGGGACACGAGCTAGCGAGCAGTACTTC.